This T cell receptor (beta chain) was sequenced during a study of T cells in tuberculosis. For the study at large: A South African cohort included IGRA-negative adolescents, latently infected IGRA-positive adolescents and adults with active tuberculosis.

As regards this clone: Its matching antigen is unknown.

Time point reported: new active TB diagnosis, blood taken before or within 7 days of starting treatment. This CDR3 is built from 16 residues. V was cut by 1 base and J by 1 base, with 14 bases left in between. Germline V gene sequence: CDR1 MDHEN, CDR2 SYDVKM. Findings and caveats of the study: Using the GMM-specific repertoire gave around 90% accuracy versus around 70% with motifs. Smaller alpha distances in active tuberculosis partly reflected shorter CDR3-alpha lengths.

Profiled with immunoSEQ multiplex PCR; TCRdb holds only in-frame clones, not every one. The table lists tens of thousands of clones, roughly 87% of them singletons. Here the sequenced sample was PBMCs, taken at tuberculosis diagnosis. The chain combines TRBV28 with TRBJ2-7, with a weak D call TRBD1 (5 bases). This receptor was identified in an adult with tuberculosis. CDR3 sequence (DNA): TGTGCCAGCAGTTTATATCCCCGGACACCTTCCTACGAGCAGTACTTC. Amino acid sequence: CASSLYPRTPSYEQYF.